This TCR beta chain was recovered during a study of CD8+ T cells in alopecia areata. Study in general: Severity in treated patients was scored by percentage of scalp area affected. Findings of the study overall: Higher clonality and more expanded CD8+ clones appeared in lesional than normal scalp. It was observed that many expanded lesional clones persisted in scalp and blood during tofacitinib.

This clone turned up a few times. Its matching antigen is unknown. RNA was extracted and reverse transcribed into cDNA as the sequencing template. Only in-frame clones appear in the TCRdb table, and some are missing; sequencing was by immunoSEQ multiplex PCR. The sample records 160,000 or so clones, about three fifths being singletons. The V segment lost 6 bases and the J segment 7 bases; nucleotides outside the gene matches: 9. This CDR3 contains 14 residues. In germline, CDR1 is MNHNY, CDR2 SVGAGI (reference sequence). Treatment in this sample: oral pan-JAK inhibitor, 5-10 mg twice daily. Both CD4+ and CD8+ T cells were separated by sorting PBMCs.

Sequenced material: CD4+ T cells sorted from blood, taken at week 4, from a patient treated with tofacitinib. The TCR sequence derives from a human donor with alopecia areata. This chain connects TRBV6-6 to TRBJ1-5, with 7 nucleotides matching TRBD1. Here the CDR3 reads CASRPTGKWQPQHF. In DNA, the CDR3 is TGTGCCAGCAGGCCGACAGGGAAGTGGCAGCCCCAGCATTTT.